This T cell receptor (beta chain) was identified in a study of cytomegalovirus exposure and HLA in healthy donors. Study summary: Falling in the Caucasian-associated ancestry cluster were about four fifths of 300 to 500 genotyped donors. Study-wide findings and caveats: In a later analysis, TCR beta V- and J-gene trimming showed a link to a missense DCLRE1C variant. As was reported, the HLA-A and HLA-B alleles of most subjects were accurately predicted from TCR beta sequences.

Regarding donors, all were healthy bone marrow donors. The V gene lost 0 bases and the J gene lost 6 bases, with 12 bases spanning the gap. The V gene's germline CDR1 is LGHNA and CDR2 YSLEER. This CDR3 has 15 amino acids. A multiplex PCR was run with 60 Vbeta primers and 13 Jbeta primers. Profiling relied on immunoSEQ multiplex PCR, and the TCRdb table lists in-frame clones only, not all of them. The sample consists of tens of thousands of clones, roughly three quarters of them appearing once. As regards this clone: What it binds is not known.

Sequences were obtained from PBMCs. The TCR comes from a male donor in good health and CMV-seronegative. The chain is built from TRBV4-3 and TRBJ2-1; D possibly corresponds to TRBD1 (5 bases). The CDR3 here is CASSQDWGLSNEQFF. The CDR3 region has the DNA TGCGCCAGCAGCCAAGATTGGGGCCTTAGCAATGAGCAGTTCTTC.